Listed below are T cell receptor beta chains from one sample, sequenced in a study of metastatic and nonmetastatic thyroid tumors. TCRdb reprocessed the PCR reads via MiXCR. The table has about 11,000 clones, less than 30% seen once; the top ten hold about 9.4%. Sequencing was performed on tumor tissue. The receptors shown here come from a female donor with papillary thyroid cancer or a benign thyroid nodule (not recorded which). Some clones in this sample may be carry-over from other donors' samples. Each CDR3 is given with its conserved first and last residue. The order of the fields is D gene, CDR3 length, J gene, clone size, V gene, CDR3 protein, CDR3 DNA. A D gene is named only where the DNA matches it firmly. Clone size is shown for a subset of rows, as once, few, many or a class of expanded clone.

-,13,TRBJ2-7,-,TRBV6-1,CASSDGLAYEQYF,TGTGCCAGCAGTGATGGGCTTGCCTACGAGCAGTACTTC
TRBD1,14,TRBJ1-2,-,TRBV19,CASSPGQGNYGYTF,TGTGCCAGCTCCCCCGGACAGGGGAACTATGGCTACACCTTC
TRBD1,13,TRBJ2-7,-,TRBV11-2,CASSFGQGYEQYF,TGTGCCAGCAGCTTCGGACAGGGCTACGAGCAGTACTTC
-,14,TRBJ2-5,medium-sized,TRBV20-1,CSARVSRLSETQYF,TGCAGTGCTAGAGTATCTCGGCTTAGCGAGACCCAGTACTTC
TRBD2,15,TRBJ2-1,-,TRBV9,CASSSASGRFNEQFF,TGTGCCAGCAGCTCAGCTAGCGGGAGGTTCAATGAGCAGTTCTTC
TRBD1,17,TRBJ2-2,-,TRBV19,CASSHPGTGGRTGELFF,TGTGCCAGTAGTCATCCCGGGACAGGGGGCCGCACCGGGGAGCTGTTTTTT
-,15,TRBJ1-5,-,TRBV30,CAWSLDTLSNQPQHF,TGTGCCTGGAGCCTAGACACCCTTAGCAATCAGCCCCAGCATTTT
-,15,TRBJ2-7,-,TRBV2,CASSGVGEASYEQYF,TGTGCCAGCAGTGGGGTTGGGGAGGCGAGCTACGAGCAGTACTTC
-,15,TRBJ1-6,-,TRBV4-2,CASSPSQTQNSPLHF,TGTGCCAGCAGTCCGTCGCAGACCCAAAATTCACCCCTCCACTTT
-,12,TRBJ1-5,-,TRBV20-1,CSAVGGNQPQHF,TGCAGTGCTGTGGGGGGGAATCAGCCCCAGCATTTT
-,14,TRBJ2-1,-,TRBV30,CAWSVGRTVPSQFF,TGTGCCTGGAGTGTTGGACGGACGGTCCCCTCGCAGTTCTTC
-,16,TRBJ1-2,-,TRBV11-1,CASSLAEEGTNYGYTF,TGTGCCAGCAGCTTAGCGGAAGAGGGGACTAACTATGGCTACACCTTC
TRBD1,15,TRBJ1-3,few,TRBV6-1,CATYPTGGAGNTIYF,TGTGCCACCTATCCGACAGGGGGAGCTGGAAACACCATATATTTT
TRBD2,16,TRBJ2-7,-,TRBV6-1,CASSVGLAVALVEQYF,TGTGCCAGCAGTGTGGGACTAGCGGTGGCCCTTGTCGAGCAGTACTTC
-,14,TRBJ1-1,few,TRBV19,CASSQGPMNTEAFF,TGTGCCAGTAGTCAGGGGCCGATGAACACTGAAGCTTTCTTT
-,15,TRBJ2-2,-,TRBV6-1,CASIWARDNAGELFF,TGTGCCAGCATATGGGCCAGGGACAACGCCGGGGAGCTGTTTTTT
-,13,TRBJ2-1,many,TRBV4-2,CASSQESVSEQFF,TGTGCCAGCAGCCAAGAATCAGTTAGTGAGCAGTTCTTC
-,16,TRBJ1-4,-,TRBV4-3,CASSQDIGTDNEKLFF,TGCGCCAGCAGCCAAGATATTGGGACTGATAATGAAAAACTGTTTTTT
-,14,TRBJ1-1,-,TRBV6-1,CASKGLSYYTEAFF,TGTGCCAGCAAGGGCTTGAGCTATTACACTGAAGCTTTCTTT
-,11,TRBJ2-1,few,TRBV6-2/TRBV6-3,CASADYNEQFF,TGTGCCAGCGCAGATTACAATGAGCAGTTCTTC
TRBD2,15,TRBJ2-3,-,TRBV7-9,CASSRGLASTDTQYF,TGTGCCAGCAGCCGAGGACTAGCGAGCACAGATACGCAGTATTTT
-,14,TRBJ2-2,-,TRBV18,CASSFPLNAGELFF,TGTGCCAGCTCATTCCCCTTGAACGCCGGGGAGCTGTTTTTT